This T cell receptor (beta chain) comes out of a study of blood T cell repertoires in COVID-19. Study summary: Samples of COVID-19 (acute and convalescent) were obtained from the United States, Italy and Spain. The cDNA or gDNA used as material had been derived from T cells, B-cell-depleted T cells, or PBMCs.

TCRdb keeps only in-frame clones here, not all; method: immunoSEQ multiplex PCR. The sample carries fewer than 85,000 clones, about 90% recorded once. Per the germline V gene, CDR1 is SGDLS and CDR2 is YYNGEE. The CDR3 length is 14 residues. V lost 6 bases to trimming and J lost 0 bases, with 10 bases between them. This chain joins TRBV9 and TRBJ1-3; TRBD1 might be the D (5 bases). The TCR sequence derives from a human donor in a cohort sampled during active COVID-19. Source material: peripheral blood. The CDR3 DNA follows: TGTGCCAGCACCGTCGGGGGCTCTGGAAACACCATATATTTT. This encodes CASTVGGSGNTIYF.